The 27 T cell receptor beta chains in this list originate from one sample, sequenced in a study of cytomegalovirus exposure and HLA in healthy donors. The PCR had 60 Vbeta and 13 Jbeta primers. The repertoire was sequenced with immunoSEQ multiplex PCR; TCRdb's copy has only in-frame clones and lacks some. The profile shows 120,000 to 150,000 clones, more than 75% of them singletons. Material for sequencing was PBMCs. The receptors originated from a man aged 18 to 30 in good health and CMV-seronegative.

The chain employs TRBV6-5 and TRBJ1-5, with D unresolved. Germline CDR1 reads MNHEY; CDR2 reads SVGAGI. The V gene lost 7 bases and the J gene lost 6 bases, with 4 bases spanning the gap. CDR3 length: 10 amino acids. This CDR3 is CASIVQPQHF. The DNA of the CDR3 is TGTGCCAGCATAGTTCAGCCCCAGCATTTT.

This clone was counted between two and nine times. The chain carries TRBV27 and TRBJ2-5; 9 bases match TRBD1. The DNA matches TRBJ2-7 better at its end, which makes the J call doubtful. Germline V CDR1 and CDR2: MNHEY, SMNVEV (reference sequence). The CDR3 length is 14 residues. The CDR3: CASSPDRGNYEQYF. The CDR3 nucleotides are TGTGCCAGCAGTCCCGACAGGGGGAACTACGAGCAGTACTTC.

This rearrangement joins TRBV2 to TRBJ2-3, with a tentative D call TRBD1 (5 bases). The V end was cut by 3 bases, the J end by 1 base, with 11 bases between. The CDR3 sequence is 15 residues long. Looked up from germline, CDR1 is SNHLY and CDR2 is FYNNEI. This CDR3 reads CASSDRGSRTDTQYF. The CDR3 bases are TGTGCCAGCAGTGATAGGGGCAGCCGCACAGATACGCAGTATTTT.

The J gene is TRBJ1-1, the V gene TRBV10-3, with TRBD1 identical over 7 bases. V lost 8 bases to trimming and J lost 0 bases; unmatched junction nucleotides: 9. This CDR3 is built from 15 residues. From germline, CDR1 is ENHRY and CDR2 SYGVKD. Written as DNA, the CDR3 is TGTGCCATCCTGAGGAGGGGGCTCATGAACACTGAAGCTTTCTTT. Amino acid sequence: CAILRRGLMNTEAFF.

This clone was recorded a few times. J is TRBJ2-2 and V is TRBV15, with D tentatively TRBD1 (6 bases). This CDR3 spans 18 amino acids. The V and J ends lost 0 bases and 3 bases respectively, with 17 bases between them. The V gene's germline CDR1 is LNHNV and CDR2 YYDKDF (reference sequence). The CDR3: CATSRDLGQLYYTGELFF. CDR3 DNA sequence: TGTGCCACCAGCAGAGATCTAGGACAGCTGTATTACACCGGGGAGCTGTTTTTT.

This rearrangement joins TRBV27 to TRBJ2-3; D gene unclear. The V and J ends lost 7 bases and 6 bases respectively, with 20 bases between them. CDR3 length equals 15 residues. Germline values: CDR1 MNHEY, CDR2 SMNVEV (reference sequence). CDR3 residues: CASTRGWRGEDTQYF. Written as DNA, the CDR3 is TGTGCCAGCACCCGTGGATGGCGAGGCGAGGATACGCAGTATTTT.

This chain joins TRBV12-5 and TRBJ2-5; 10 bases are shared with TRBD1. The DNA end favors TRBJ2-7, so the J call may be wrong. This CDR3 contains 14 residues. Germline V gene sequence: CDR1 LGHNT, CDR2 FRNRAP. CDR3 loop: CASGGSGTGDEQYF. The CDR3 region has the DNA TGTGCTAGTGGTGGCTCCGGGACAGGGGACGAGCAGTACTTC.

This chain uses TRBV4-1 with TRBJ1-6; 10 bases line up with TRBD1. The CDR3 runs to 16 residues. Germline lookup yields CDR1 MGHRA and CDR2 YSYEKL. V dropped 2 bases and J dropped 9; count of bases not matched to a gene: 7. As DNA, the CDR3 is TGCGCCAGCAGCCAATTCGGACAGGGGGGTGCTTCACCCCTCCACTTT. As protein: CASSQFGQGGASPLHF.

V and J are TRBV10-3 and TRBJ1-1; TRBD1 agrees at 10 bases. CDR1 is ENHRY, CDR2 SYGVKD, per germline. This CDR3 region has 17 residues. The junction had 15 bases not matched to a gene; V was cut back by 11 bases and J by 0 bases. CDR3 coding DNA: TGTGCCGTCAAGTCCGGACAGGGGGATCCTCTGAACACTGAAGCTTTCTTT. Residues: CAVKSGQGDPLNTEAFF.

This chain links TRBV2 with TRBJ1-5, with TRBD1 as a possible D gene (5 bases). Trimming took off 1 base at V and 0 bases at J, with 7 bases between the two ends. The CDR3 runs to 15 residues. CDR1 SNHLY and CDR2 FYNNEI come from the germline V gene. CDR3 in DNA: TGTGCCAGCAGTGAAGACGGACATAGCAATCAGCCCCAGCATTTT. This gives the protein CASSEDGHSNQPQHF. Filled out from reference TRBV2 and TRBJ1-5, the complete variable domain reads EPEVTQTPSHQVTQMGQEVILRCVPISNHLYFYWYRQILGQKVEFLVSFYNNEISEKSEIFDDQFSVERPDGSNFTLKIRSTKLEDSAMYFCASSEDGHSNQPQHFGDGTRLSIL.

This chain joins TRBV11-3 and TRBJ1-2; possibly TRBD1 for D (5 bases). Trimming stripped 4 bases from V and 5 bases from J, with 8 bases between. CDR1 is SGHNT, CDR2 YENEEA, per germline. This CDR3 has 12 amino acids. CDR3 region: CASSSTEYGYTF. The CDR3 nucleotides are TGTGCCAGCAGCTCGACAGAATATGGCTACACCTTC.

J is TRBJ1-2 and V is TRBV29-1, with 9 bases fitting TRBD1. Trimming cost V 6 bases and J 6 bases; bases outside gene matches: 11. This CDR3 spans 14 amino acids. Per germline, CDR1 SQVTM and CDR2 ANQGSEA. This CDR3 is CSVGGTGQGDGYTF. CDR3 bases: TGCAGCGTGGGAGGGACGGGACAGGGTGATGGCTACACCTTC. Full variable domain (outside the CDR3, taken from reference TRBV29-1 and TRBJ1-2): SAVISQKPSRDICQRGTSLTIQCQVDSQVTMMFWYRQQPGQSLTLIATANQGSEATYESGFVIDKFPISRPNLTFSTLTVSNMSPEDSSIYLCSVGGTGQGDGYTFGSGTRLTVV.

This sequence joins TRBV21-1 and TRBJ2-3; TRBD2 was called by the table and not checked on the DNA. TRBV21-1 is a pseudogene. The CDR3 loop spans 20 amino acids. The CDR3 region is CASSKKGGVLAGGPTDTQYF. In DNA form, the CDR3 reads TGTGCCAGCAGCAAAAAGGGGGGGGTGCTAGCGGGAGGGCCCACAGATACGCAGTATTTT.

The chain joins TRBV4-1 to TRBJ2-5, with 9 bases aligning to TRBD2. The end of the DNA fits TRBJ2-7 better, so the J call may be wrong. The CDR3 has 15 residues. Germline CDR1 MGHRA, CDR2 YSYEKL. The CDR3 DNA reads TGCGCCAGCAGACTAAATAGCGGGAGTTCCTACGAGCAGTACTTC. Translating it yields CASRLNSGSSYEQYF.

The V and J genes are TRBV6-6 and TRBJ2-1; TRBD2 agrees at 9 bases. The trim removed 6 bases at V and 5 bases at J, leaving 11 bases unmatched. CDR1 and CDR2 (germline): MNHNY, SVGAGI (reference sequence). The CDR3 contains 16 residues. The chain's CDR3 is CASSPGLAGLNNEQFF. The CDR3 DNA reads TGTGCCAGCAGCCCCGGGCTAGCGGGGCTGAACAATGAGCAGTTCTTC.

This clone has only a few counts. The J gene is TRBJ1-3, the V gene TRBV7-6; no clear D gene. V was clipped by 1 base and J by 0 bases, with 13 bases between them. Germline CDR1 is SGHVS and CDR2 is FNYEAQ. This CDR3 contains 17 residues. Here the CDR3 DNA reads TGTGCCAGCAGCTTAGTTCCCAGAACCAGCTCTGGAAACACCATATATTTT. Its translation is CASSLVPRTSSGNTIYF.

J is TRBJ2-7 and V is TRBV7-6, with D perhaps matching TRBD2 (6 bases). The V end was cut by 6 bases, the J end by 0 bases, with 15 bases between. This CDR3 has 15 amino acids. Germline V CDR1 and CDR2: SGHVS, FNYEAQ. CDR3 bases: TGTGCCAGCAGTCAAAGCGGCGGGACCTCCTACGAGCAGTACTTC. Protein product: CASSQSGGTSYEQYF.

In its sample, this clone was seen once. The chain is built from TRBV9 and TRBJ1-2, with D possibly being TRBD1 (6 bases). Germline V gives CDR1 SGDLS, CDR2 YYNGEE. Between the trimmed V and J ends, which lost 3 bases and 0 bases, there was a span of 12 bases. This CDR3 spans 15 amino acids. In DNA form, the CDR3 reads TGTGCCAGCAGCGCGGGACACCTAGCTAACTATGGCTACACCTTC. It specifies CASSAGHLANYGYTF.

The rearrangement uses TRBV18 and TRBJ2-1; 12 bases fit TRBD2. V gave up 4 bases and J gave up 8 bases; unmatched junction bases: 6. Per germline, CDR1 KGHSH and CDR2 LQKENI. The CDR3 loop spans 15 amino acids. The CDR3 DNA reads as TGTGCCAGCTCACGTCGGACTAGCGGGGTAGATGAGCAGTTCTTC. Amino acid sequence: CASSRRTSGVDEQFF.

The J gene is TRBJ1-4, the V gene TRBV2, with D tentatively TRBD1 (5 bases). The CDR3 runs 15 residues. V gave up 7 bases and J gave up 0 bases, with 12 bases separating them. Germline CDR1 reads SNHLY; CDR2 reads FYNNEI. The CDR3 nucleotides are TGTGCCAGCACCCCAGACAGAACAACTAATGAAAAACTGTTTTTT. This codes for CASTPDRTTNEKLFF.

V is TRBV18 and J is TRBJ1-4; D ambiguous. V lost 0 bases, J lost 5 bases, and 7 bases lay in between. Germline CDR1 reads KGHSH; CDR2 reads LQKENI. The CDR3 sequence is 14 residues long. The CDR3 sequence is CASSPPGRNEKLFF. CDR3 bases: TGTGCCAGCTCACCACCGGGCAGGAATGAAAAACTGTTTTTT.

V gene TRBV5-1 combines with J gene TRBJ1-1; tentatively, D is TRBD1 (5 bases). V dropped 0 bases and J dropped 2 bases, with 11 bases sitting between them. Germline V CDR1 and CDR2: SGHRS, YFSETQ. The CDR3 contains 15 residues. The CDR3, as DNA: TGCGCCAGCAGCTTGGTGGGAGGGACTAACACTGAAGCTTTCTTT. This sequence encodes CASSLVGGTNTEAFF. The whole variable domain, remainder taken from reference TRBV5-1 and TRBJ1-1, is KAGVTQTPRYLIKTRGQQVTLSCSPISGHRSVSWYQQTPGQGLQFLFEYFSETQRNKGNFPGRFSGRQFSNSRSEMNVSTLELGDSALYLCASSLVGGTNTEAFFGQGTRLTVV.

This chain joins TRBV2 and TRBJ2-7; TRBD1 might be the D (5 bases). This CDR3 is 15 amino acids long. Germline assignment: CDR1 SNHLY and CDR2 FYNNEI. Trimming shortened V by 7 bases and J by 5 bases, and 21 bases separated the two germline ends. CDR3: CASMWTPKSSDEQYF. The CDR3 nucleotides are TGTGCCAGCATGTGGACACCTAAATCCTCGGACGAGCAGTACTTC.

V and J are TRBV7-2 and TRBJ2-1, with 8 bases that match TRBD2. Germline V gene data show CDR1 as SGHTA and CDR2 as FQGNSA. V was clipped by 6 bases and J by 11 bases; unmatched bases: 9. This CDR3 has 13 amino acids. CDR3 residues: CASREIAGKKQFF. CDR3 DNA: TGTGCCAGCAGGGAAATAGCGGGAAAAAAGCAGTTCTTC.

This clone was detected once. V is TRBV29-1 and J is TRBJ1-4, with D perhaps matching TRBD1 (6 bases). Germline assignment: CDR1 SQVTM and CDR2 ANQGSEA. The CDR3 runs 14 residues. V lost 7 bases, J lost 4 bases, and 16 bases lay in between. The CDR3 is CSARHGTYNEKLFF. The CDR3 DNA is TGCAGCGCGCGGCACGGGACATATAATGAAAAACTGTTTTTT.

Details on this clone: Relative to the germline gene, one junction end is altered; a read error may explain this. The chain joins TRBV29-1 to TRBJ2-1; 13 bases agree with TRBD2. Germline values: CDR1 SQVTM, CDR2 ANQGSEA. The CDR3 totals 14 residues. The CDR3 bases are TGCAGCGTGGAAGGACTAGCGGGGGACAATGAGCAGTTCTTC. Translated, it gives CSVEGLAGDNEQFF.

V usage is TRBV5-1 and J usage is TRBJ1-4; possible D gene TRBD1, 5 bases. Trimming pared 7 bases from V and 5 bases from J, leaving 12 bases between. This CDR3 is 13 amino acids long. The germline V gene has CDR1 SGHRS and CDR2 YFSETQ. CDR3 nucleotides: TGCGCCAGCCGCAGGGTTGTCAATGAAAAACTGTTTTTT. Residues: CASRRVVNEKLFF.